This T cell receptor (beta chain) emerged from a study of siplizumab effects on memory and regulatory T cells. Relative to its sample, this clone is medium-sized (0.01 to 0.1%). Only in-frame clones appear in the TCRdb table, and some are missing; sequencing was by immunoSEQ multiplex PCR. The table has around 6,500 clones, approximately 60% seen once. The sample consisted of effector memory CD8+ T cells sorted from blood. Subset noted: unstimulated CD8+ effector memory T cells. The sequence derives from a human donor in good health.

Written as DNA, the CDR3 is TGTGCCAGCAGGCACGCGGGACTAGCCGGCTTCCGTGAGCAGTTCTTC. Amino acids: CASRHAGLAGFREQFF. This chain joins TRBV5-4 and TRBJ2-1; 9 nucleotides align to TRBD2. From germline, CDR1 is SGHNT and CDR2 YYREEE (reference sequence). V gave up 5 bases and J gave up 9 bases; unmatched junction bases: 15. There are 16 residues in the CDR3.